These 19 T cell receptor beta chains originate from one sample sequenced in a study of pediatric ulcerative colitis. TCRdb's table, derived via immunoSEQ multiplex PCR, lists solely in-frame clones and lacks some. The data contain 64,000 or so clones, over 70% of them singletons. Sequencing input: blood. Receptor source: a boy aged 5-17 years with moderate ulcerative colitis.

The chain carries TRBV5-1 and TRBJ2-7, with a tentative D call TRBD1 (7 bases). The length of the CDR3 is 14 residues. Deletions cut 4 bases from V and 3 bases from J, with 14 bases between. Germline CDR1 is SGHRS and CDR2 is YFSETQ. The DNA for the CDR3 is TGCGCCAGCAGCCTGCGGGACAGCATCTACGAGCAGTACTTC. Translated, it gives CASSLRDSIYEQYF.

V usage is TRBV18 and J usage is TRBJ1-1; 8 bases fit TRBD1. V shed 3 bases, J shed 1 base, and the junction held 7 bases outside the gene matches. Germline CDR1 reads KGHSH; CDR2 reads LQKENI. This CDR3 region has 16 residues. The CDR3 sequence: CASSPDRGVSNTEAFF. CDR3 nucleotide sequence: TGTGCCAGCTCACCTGACAGGGGCGTCTCGAACACTGAAGCTTTCTTT.

The chain joins TRBV5-1 to TRBJ2-7; D uncertain. CDR1 is SGHRS and CDR2 is YFSETQ in the germline V gene. V was cut by 5 bases and J by 0 bases, with 6 bases left in between. This CDR3 is built from 12 residues. The DNA of the CDR3 is TGCGCCAGCAGTACGGACTCCTACGAGCAGTACTTC. It translates to CASSTDSYEQYF.

V gene TRBV12-5 combines with J gene TRBJ1-3; a weak D match, TRBD1 (6 bases). V was pared by 3 bases and J by 0 bases, with 9 bases between. This CDR3 spans 15 amino acids. The germline CDR1 and CDR2 sequences are LGHNT and FRNRAP. CDR3: CASGFSDSSGNTIYF. CDR3 nucleotides: TGTGCTAGTGGTTTCTCGGACAGCTCTGGAAACACCATATATTTT.

This rearrangement joins TRBV10-3 to TRBJ2-5; D is unclear. CDR1 is ENHRY, CDR2 SYGVKD, per germline. The V gene lost 4 bases and the J gene lost 1 base, with 7 bases spanning the gap. CDR3 size: 13 residues. The DNA for the CDR3 is TGTGCCATCAGTGCGGCAGGCCAAGAGACCCAGTACTTC. Protein product: CAISAAGQETQYF.

This chain uses TRBV10-3 with TRBJ2-1; D unclear. Germline V gene lookup returns CDR1 ENHRY and CDR2 SYGVKD. The V and J ends lost 7 bases and 4 bases respectively, with 14 bases between them. The CDR3 runs 14 residues. The CDR3 sequence is CAIKRSSSYNEQFF. CDR3 in DNA: TGTGCCATCAAACGGTCGTCTTCATACAATGAGCAGTTCTTC.

CDR3 loop: CASRGMSGMREQFF. The CDR3 region has the DNA TGTGCCAGTAGGGGTATGAGCGGCATGAGGGAGCAGTTCTTC. This chain connects TRBV19 to TRBJ2-1; D is perhaps TRBD2 (5 bases). Germline CDR1 is LNHDA and CDR2 is SQIVND (reference sequence). V lost 6 bases and J lost 10, with 19 bases in between. There are 14 residues in the CDR3.

The V gene is TRBV7-6, the J gene TRBJ2-4; 9 bases map to TRBD1. Germline loops: CDR1 SGHVS, CDR2 FNYEAQ. The CDR3 consists of 17 residues. V dropped 3 bases and J dropped 1; count of bases not matched to a gene: 7. The CDR3 region is CASSLTWTGAAKNIQYF. CDR3 nucleotides: TGTGCCAGCAGCTTGACCTGGACAGGGGCGGCCAAAAACATTCAGTACTTC.

This sequence joins TRBV25-1 and TRBJ2-5, with 7 bases identical to TRBD2. Germline CDR1 reads MGHDK; CDR2 reads SYGVNS. V trimming: 5 bases; J trimming: 3 bases; junction bases outside the gene matches: 9. There are 15 residues in the CDR3. DNA of the CDR3: TGTGCCAGCAGTTCCTGGGGGGGACTGGAAGAGACCCAGTACTTC. Translation gives CASSSWGGLEETQYF.

This clone was detected only a few times. This chain uses TRBV2 with TRBJ1-1; no definite D call. V dropped 10 bases and J dropped 2 bases, with 14 bases sitting between them. This CDR3 is built from 13 residues. Germline-derived CDR1 and CDR2 are SNHLY and FYNNEI. The CDR3 loop is CATLGLRNTEAFF. The CDR3 DNA sequence: TGTGCCACCTTAGGGTTACGAAACACTGAAGCTTTCTTT.

This chain joins TRBV6-5 and TRBJ1-5; D remains ambiguous. Germline CDR1 MNHEY, CDR2 SVGAGI. Deletions cut 0 bases from V and 9 bases from J, with 6 bases between. The CDR3 loop spans 12 amino acids. CDR3 residues: CASSYSGGPQHF. The CDR3 DNA reads as TGTGCCAGCAGTTACTCGGGTGGGCCCCAGCATTTT.

The V call is TRBV7-9, the J call TRBJ1-2; 7 nucleotides align to TRBD1. Germline CDR1 is SEHNR and CDR2 is FQNEAQ (reference sequence). The CDR3 spans 17 residues. V trimming: 7 bases; J trimming: 0 bases; junction bases outside the gene matches: 14. CDR3 nucleotide sequence: TGTGCCAGCACCACCATTACAGGGGTACAACCTAACTATGGCTACACCTTC. This encodes CASTTITGVQPNYGYTF.

This clone was picked up a small number of times. The V and J genes are TRBV18 and TRBJ1-1; a possible D gene is TRBD1 (6 bases). The length of the CDR3 is 14 residues. V was pared by 3 bases and J by 1 base, with 9 bases between. In germline, CDR1 is KGHSH, CDR2 LQKENI. CDR3 region: CASSPGQRNTEAFF. The CDR3 DNA reads as TGTGCCAGCTCACCCGGACAGAGGAACACTGAAGCTTTCTTT. Supplemented by reference TRBV18 and TRBJ1-1, the full variable domain reads NAGVMQNPRHLVRRRGQEARLRCSPMKGHSHVYWYRQLPEEGLKFMVYLQKENIIDESGMPKERFSAEFPKEGPSILRIQQVVRGDSAAYFCASSPGQRNTEAFFGQGTRLTVV.

The V gene is TRBV7-9, the J gene TRBJ1-1, with D possibly TRBD1 on 6 matching bases. In germline, CDR1 is SEHNR, CDR2 FQNEAQ (reference sequence). The ends were cut back, 5 bases at V and 6 bases at J, with 16 bases in the middle. The length of the CDR3 is 14 residues. DNA for the CDR3: TGTGCCAGCAGCCAAAGCGGGGGCTACCCTGAAGCTTTCTTT. This encodes CASSQSGGYPEAFF.

The J gene is TRBJ2-6, the V gene TRBV5-1; no clear D. Trimming cost V 0 bases and J 2 bases, with 3 bases left between them. Per the germline V gene, CDR1 is SGHRS and CDR2 is YFSETQ. This CDR3 spans 14 amino acids. The DNA of the CDR3 is TGCGCCAGCAGCTTGGAAGCTGGGGCCAACGTCCTGACTTTC. Protein: CASSLEAGANVLTF.

The chain uses TRBV9 and TRBJ2-1; 7 nucleotides line up with TRBD2. The CDR3 sequence is 15 residues long. With V trimmed by 3 bases and J by 2 bases, 5 bases remained unmatched. Germline CDR1 SGDLS, CDR2 YYNGEE. CDR3 nucleotide sequence: TGTGCCAGCAGCGGCGGGAGTGGGACCTACAATGAGCAGTTCTTC. This gives the protein CASSGGSGTYNEQFF.

This clone has a handful of counts. The chain links TRBV10-2 to TRBJ2-3, with D tentatively TRBD2 (6 bases). CDR3 size: 14 residues. With 6 bases removed from V and 3 bases from J, the gap between germline ends came to 13 bases. Germline lookup yields CDR1 WSHSY and CDR2 SAAADI. DNA of the CDR3: TGCGCCAGCAGCTGGGTCCGGGGGACAGATACGCAGTATTTT. Translated: CASSWVRGTDTQYF.

This chain joins TRBV5-4 and TRBJ1-5; no definite D call. The CDR3 contains 14 residues. Trimming stripped 3 bases from V and 0 bases from J, with 7 bases between. Per germline, CDR1 SGHNT and CDR2 YYREEE (reference sequence). In DNA form, the CDR3 reads TGTGCCAGCAGCTCCGTGGGTAGCAATCAGCCCCAGCATTTT. Translated: CASSSVGSNQPQHF.

This rearrangement joins TRBV5-1 to TRBJ1-4, with 7 bases fitting TRBD1. V lost 4 bases and J lost 4; bases outside the gene matches: 7. CDR3 length equals 15 residues. Germline-derived CDR1 and CDR2 are SGHRS and YFSETQ. CDR3 coding DNA: TGCGCCAGCAGCACTAAAGGGGGCGTTAATGAAAAACTGTTTTTT. This encodes CASSTKGGVNEKLFF.